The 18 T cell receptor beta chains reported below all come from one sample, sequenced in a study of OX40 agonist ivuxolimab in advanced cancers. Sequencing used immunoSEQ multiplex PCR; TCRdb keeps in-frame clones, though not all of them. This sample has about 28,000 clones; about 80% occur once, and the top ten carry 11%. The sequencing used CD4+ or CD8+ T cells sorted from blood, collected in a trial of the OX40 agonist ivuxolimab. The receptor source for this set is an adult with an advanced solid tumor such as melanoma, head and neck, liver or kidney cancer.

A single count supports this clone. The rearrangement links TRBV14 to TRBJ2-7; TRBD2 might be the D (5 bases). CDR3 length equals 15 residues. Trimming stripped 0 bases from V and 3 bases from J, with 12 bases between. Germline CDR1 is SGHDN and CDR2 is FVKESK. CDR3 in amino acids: CASSQDIGRIYEQYF. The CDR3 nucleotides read TGTGCCAGCAGCCAAGATATAGGGAGAATCTACGAGCAGTACTTC.

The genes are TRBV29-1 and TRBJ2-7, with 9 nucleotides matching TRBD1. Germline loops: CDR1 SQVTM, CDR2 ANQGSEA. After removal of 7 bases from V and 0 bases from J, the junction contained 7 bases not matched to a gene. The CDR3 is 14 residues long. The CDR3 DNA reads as TGCAGCGCCACCGGGACAGGGAGCTCCTACGAGCAGTACTTC. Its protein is CSATGTGSSYEQYF.

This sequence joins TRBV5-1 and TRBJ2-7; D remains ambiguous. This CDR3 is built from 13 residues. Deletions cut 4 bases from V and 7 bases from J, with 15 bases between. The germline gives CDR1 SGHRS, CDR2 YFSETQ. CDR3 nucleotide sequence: TGCGCCAGCAGCCTCGAACCCCTCATGGAGCAGTACTTC. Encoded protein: CASSLEPLMEQYF.

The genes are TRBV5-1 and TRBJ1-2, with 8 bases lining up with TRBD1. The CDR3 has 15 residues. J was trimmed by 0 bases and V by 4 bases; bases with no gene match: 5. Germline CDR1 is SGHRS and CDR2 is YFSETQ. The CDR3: CASSRDRGSNYGYTF. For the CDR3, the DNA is TGCGCCAGCAGCCGAGACAGGGGTTCTAACTATGGCTACACCTTC.

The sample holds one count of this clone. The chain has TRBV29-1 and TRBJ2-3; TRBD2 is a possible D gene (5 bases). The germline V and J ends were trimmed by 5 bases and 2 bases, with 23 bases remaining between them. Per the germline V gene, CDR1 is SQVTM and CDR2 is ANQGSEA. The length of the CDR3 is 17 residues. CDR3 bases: TGCAGCGTTTACAGCCGTTCGGACGGACTCCTCACAGATACGCAGTATTTT. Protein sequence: CSVYSRSDGLLTDTQYF.

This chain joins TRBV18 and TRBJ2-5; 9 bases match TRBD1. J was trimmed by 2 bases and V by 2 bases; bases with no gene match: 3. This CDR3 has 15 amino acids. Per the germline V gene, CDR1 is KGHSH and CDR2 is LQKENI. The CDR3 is CASSPKGQGQETQYF. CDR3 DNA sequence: TGTGCCAGCTCACCAAAGGGACAGGGACAAGAGACCCAGTACTTC.

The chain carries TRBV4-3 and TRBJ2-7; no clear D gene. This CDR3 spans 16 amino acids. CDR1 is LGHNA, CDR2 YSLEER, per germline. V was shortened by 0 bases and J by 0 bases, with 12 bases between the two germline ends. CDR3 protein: CASSQDMGRSSYEQYF. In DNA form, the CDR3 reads TGCGCCAGCAGCCAAGATATGGGAAGAAGCTCCTACGAGCAGTACTTC.

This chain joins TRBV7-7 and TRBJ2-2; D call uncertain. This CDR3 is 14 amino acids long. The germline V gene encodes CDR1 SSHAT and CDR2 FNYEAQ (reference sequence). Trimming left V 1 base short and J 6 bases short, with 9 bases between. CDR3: CASSLEPDSGELFF. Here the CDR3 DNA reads TGTGCCAGCAGCTTAGAGCCCGACTCCGGGGAGCTGTTTTTT.

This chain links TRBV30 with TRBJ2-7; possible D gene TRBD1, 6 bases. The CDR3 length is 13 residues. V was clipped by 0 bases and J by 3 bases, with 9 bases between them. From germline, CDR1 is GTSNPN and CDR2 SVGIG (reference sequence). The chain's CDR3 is CAWSVGQNYEQYF. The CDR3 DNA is TGTGCCTGGAGTGTCGGACAGAACTACGAGCAGTACTTC.

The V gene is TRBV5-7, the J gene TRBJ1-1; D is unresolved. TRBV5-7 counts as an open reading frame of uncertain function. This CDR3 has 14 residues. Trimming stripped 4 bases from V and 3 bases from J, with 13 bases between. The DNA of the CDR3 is TGTGCCAGCAGCCAACCTACCCACTACACTGAAGCTTTCTTT. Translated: CASSQPTHYTEAFF.

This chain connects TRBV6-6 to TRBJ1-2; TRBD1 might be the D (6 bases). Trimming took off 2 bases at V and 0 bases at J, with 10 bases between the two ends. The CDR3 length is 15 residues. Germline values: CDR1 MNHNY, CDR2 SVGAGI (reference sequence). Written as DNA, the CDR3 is TGTGCCAGCAGTTACGATGGGGGCTCTAACTATGGCTACACCTTC. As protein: CASSYDGGSNYGYTF.

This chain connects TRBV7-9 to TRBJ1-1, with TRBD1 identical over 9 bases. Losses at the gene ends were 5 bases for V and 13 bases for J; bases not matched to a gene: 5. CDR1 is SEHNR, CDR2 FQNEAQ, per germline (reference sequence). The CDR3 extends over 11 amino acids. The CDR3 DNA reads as TGTGCCAGCAGCCCCATGGACAGGGGTTTCTTT. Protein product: CASSPMDRGFF.

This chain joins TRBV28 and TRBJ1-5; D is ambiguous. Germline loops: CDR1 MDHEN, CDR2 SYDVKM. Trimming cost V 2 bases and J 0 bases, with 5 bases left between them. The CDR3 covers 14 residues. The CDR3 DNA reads TGTGCCAGCAGTTTAGACCTTAGCAATCAGCCCCAGCATTTT. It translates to CASSLDLSNQPQHF.

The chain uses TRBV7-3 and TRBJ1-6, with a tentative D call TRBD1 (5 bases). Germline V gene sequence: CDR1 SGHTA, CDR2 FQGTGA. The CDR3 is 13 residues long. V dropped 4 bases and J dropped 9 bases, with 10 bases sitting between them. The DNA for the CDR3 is TGTGCCAGCAGCTACGGGGGAATTTCACCCCTCCACTTT. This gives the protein CASSYGGISPLHF.

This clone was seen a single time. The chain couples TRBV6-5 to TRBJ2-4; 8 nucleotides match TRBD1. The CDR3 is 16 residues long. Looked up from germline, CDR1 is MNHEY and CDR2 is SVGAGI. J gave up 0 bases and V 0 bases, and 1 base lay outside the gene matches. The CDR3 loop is CASSYSTGEAKNIQYF. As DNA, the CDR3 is TGTGCCAGCAGTTACTCGACAGGGGAAGCCAAAAACATTCAGTACTTC.

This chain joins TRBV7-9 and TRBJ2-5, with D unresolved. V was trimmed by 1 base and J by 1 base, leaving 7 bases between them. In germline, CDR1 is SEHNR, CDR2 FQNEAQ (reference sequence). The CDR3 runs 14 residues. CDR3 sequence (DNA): TGTGCCAGCAGCTTAGTGCAGGCCCAAGAGACCCAGTACTTC. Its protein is CASSLVQAQETQYF.

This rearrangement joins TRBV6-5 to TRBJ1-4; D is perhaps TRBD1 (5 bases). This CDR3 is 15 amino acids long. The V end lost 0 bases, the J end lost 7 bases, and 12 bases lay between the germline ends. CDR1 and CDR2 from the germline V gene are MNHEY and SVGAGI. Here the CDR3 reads CASSYSGQSAEKLFF. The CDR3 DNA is TGTGCCAGCAGTTACTCGGGGCAGTCCGCTGAAAAACTGTTTTTT.

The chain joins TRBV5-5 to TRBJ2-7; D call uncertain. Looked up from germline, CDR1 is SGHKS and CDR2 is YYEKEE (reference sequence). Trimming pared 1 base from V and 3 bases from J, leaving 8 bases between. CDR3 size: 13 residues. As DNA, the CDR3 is TGTGCCAGCAGCTTGTCGCCTTTCTACGAGCAGTACTTC. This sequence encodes CASSLSPFYEQYF.